This TCR beta chain was identified in a study of cytomegalovirus exposure and HLA in healthy donors. Profiling relied on immunoSEQ multiplex PCR, and the TCRdb table lists in-frame clones only, not all of them. This sample has 230,000 or so clones, with 70% to 90% found just once. The ends were cut back, 2 bases at V and 0 bases at J, with 11 bases in the middle. Germline V CDR1 and CDR2: SGHAT, FQNNGV. The CDR3 is 16 residues long. The clonotype originates from a woman between 18 and 29 years old in good health and CMV-seronegative. Sequencing was performed on PBMCs. This chain joins TRBV11-2 and TRBJ2-1, with D tentatively TRBD2 (6 bases). The CDR3 is CASSLLRDSSYNEQFF. DNA of the CDR3: TGTGCCAGCAGCTTACTCCGGGACTCCTCCTACAATGAGCAGTTCTTC.